Below, 22 T cell receptor beta chains from the same sample are listed, as sequenced in a study of OX40 agonist ivuxolimab in advanced cancers. Method: immunoSEQ multiplex PCR; TCRdb's copy keeps in-frame clones and lacks some. The sample has more than 11,000 clones; over 75% are singletons. This material consisted of CD4+ or CD8+ T cells sorted from blood, taken in a trial of the OX40 agonist ivuxolimab. These receptors were collected from an adult with an advanced solid tumor such as melanoma, head and neck, liver or kidney cancer.

V usage is TRBV13 and J usage is TRBJ2-2, with D perhaps TRBD1 (5 bases). V lost 6 bases and J lost 9, with 17 bases in between. The CDR3 spans 14 residues. Per the germline V gene, CDR1 is PRHDT and CDR2 is FYEKMQ (reference sequence). The CDR3 coding sequence is TGTGCCAGCAGTCAGGGCAGGCTCACGAGGGAGCTGTTTTTT. Its translation is CASSQGRLTRELFF.

This chain joins TRBV28 and TRBJ2-6; D gene uncertain. Deletions cut 5 bases from V and 0 bases from J, with 17 bases between. Looked up from germline, CDR1 is MDHEN and CDR2 is SYDVKM. The CDR3 has 18 amino acids. CDR3 loop: CASSTPGQQPSGANVLTF. DNA of the CDR3: TGTGCCAGCAGTACCCCGGGCCAACAACCCTCTGGGGCCAACGTCCTGACTTTC.

The V call is TRBV5-4, the J call TRBJ2-7; the D gene is possibly TRBD1 (7 bases). Trimming left V 3 bases short and J 2 bases short, with 12 bases between. The germline gives CDR1 SGHNT, CDR2 YYREEE (reference sequence). The CDR3 consists of 14 residues. The CDR3: CASSSGDSPYEQYF. The DNA of the CDR3 is TGTGCCAGCAGCTCGGGGGACAGTCCCTACGAGCAGTACTTC.

CDR3 protein: CAISEVTSQETQYF. The CDR3 DNA is TGTGCCATCAGTGAAGTGACAAGCCAAGAGACCCAGTACTTC. The rearrangement uses TRBV10-3 and TRBJ2-5, with D hard to call. Germline lookup yields CDR1 ENHRY and CDR2 SYGVKD. The V end lost 3 bases, the J end lost 1 base, and 9 bases lay between the germline ends. This CDR3 spans 14 amino acids.

The chain uses TRBV4-3 and TRBJ2-1, with 8 bases identical to TRBD2. This CDR3 contains 13 residues. The germline V gene has CDR1 LGHNA and CDR2 YSLEER. The ends lost 8 bases at V and 6 bases at J; junction bases unmatched: 6. The chain's CDR3 is CASRETSGNEQFF. CDR3 sequence (DNA): TGCGCCAGCCGAGAAACTAGCGGCAATGAGCAGTTCTTC.

The V gene is TRBV23-1, the J gene TRBJ2-3, with TRBD2 as a possible D gene (6 bases). TRBV23-1 is assigned to the ORF class and has an uncertain function. This CDR3 contains 14 residues. V was clipped by 3 bases and J by 1 base, with 8 bases between them. In DNA form, the CDR3 reads TGCGCCAGCAGTCACGGGACTCGCACAGATACGCAGTATTTT. Its protein product is CASSHGTRTDTQYF.

Only one count was recorded for this clone. The DNA of the CDR3 is TGTGCCAGCAGTAAAAACCGGGACGGCTCCTACGAGCAGTACTTC. This translates into CASSKNRDGSYEQYF. This chain links TRBV6-5 with TRBJ2-7, with D possibly called TRBD1 or TRBD2 (5 bases each). Germline values: CDR1 MNHEY, CDR2 SVGAGI. V lost 5 bases to trimming and J lost 0 bases, with 14 bases between them. The CDR3 contains 15 residues.

V usage is TRBV2 and J usage is TRBJ1-5; perhaps TRBD1 as D (6 bases). V dropped 5 bases and J dropped 1 base, with 9 bases sitting between them. Germline V gives CDR1 SNHLY, CDR2 FYNNEI. The CDR3 covers 14 residues. The CDR3 sequence is CASSPGTSNQPQHF. For the CDR3, the DNA is TGTGCCAGCAGTCCCGGGACAAGCAATCAGCCCCAGCATTTT.

This clone has a handful of counts. The chain carries TRBV14 and TRBJ1-1; no reliable D call. This CDR3 has 12 residues. V was pared by 2 bases and J by 5 bases, with 6 bases between. Germline CDR1 and CDR2: SGHDN and FVKESK. The CDR3 loop reads CASSQWLTEAFF. CDR3 bases: TGTGCCAGCAGCCAATGGTTGACTGAAGCTTTCTTT.

The rearrangement joins TRBV9 to TRBJ2-3; either TRBD1 or TRBD2 may supply D (7 bases each). The CDR3 loop spans 14 amino acids. The V gene lost 3 bases and the J gene lost 4 bases, with 12 bases spanning the gap. Germline V gene sequence: CDR1 SGDLS, CDR2 YYNGEE. Written as DNA, the CDR3 is TGTGCCAGCAGCGCAGGGGGGGGCCCAGATACGCAGTATTTT. This translates into CASSAGGGPDTQYF.

The chain joins TRBV2 to TRBJ2-1; 7 nucleotides line up with TRBD2. The ends lost 0 bases at V and 9 bases at J; junction bases unmatched: 2. This CDR3 has 13 residues. Germline values: CDR1 SNHLY, CDR2 FYNNEI. The CDR3 spells CASSEAPGGEQFF. The CDR3 bases are TGTGCCAGCAGTGAAGCGCCGGGGGGTGAGCAGTTCTTC.

This clone was seen a single time. The rearrangement links TRBV9 to TRBJ2-5, with TRBD2 identical over 7 bases. This CDR3 contains 14 residues. V shed 3 bases, J shed 5 bases, and the junction held 7 bases outside the gene matches. Looked up from germline, CDR1 is SGDLS and CDR2 is YYNGEE. CDR3 protein: CASSGGAGVETQYF. CDR3 nucleotides: TGTGCCAGCAGCGGCGGGGCGGGAGTGGAGACCCAGTACTTC.

The V and J genes are TRBV5-4 and TRBJ2-3, with a possible D match to TRBD2 (5 bases). Germline V CDR1 and CDR2: SGHNT, YYREEE (reference sequence). The CDR3 runs 15 residues. Trimming took off 4 bases at V and 0 bases at J, with 12 bases between the two ends. CDR3 region: CASSRGSSSTDTQYF. The CDR3 DNA is TGTGCCAGCAGCCGGGGATCCTCAAGCACAGATACGCAGTATTTT.

This clone was detected a few times. Written as DNA, the CDR3 is TGTGCCTGGAGTCCCTTAGGGGGTTCCTACGAGCAGTACTTC. Its translation is CAWSPLGGSYEQYF. The chain joins TRBV30 to TRBJ2-7; the D gene is possibly TRBD1 (6 bases). Germline values: CDR1 GTSNPN, CDR2 SVGIG (reference sequence). V lost 2 bases and J lost 1, with 12 bases in between. The CDR3 consists of 14 residues.

The chain links TRBV7-8 to TRBJ2-6; a possible D gene is TRBD1 (6 bases). Trimming removed 6 bases from V and 3 bases from J, with 9 bases in between. The CDR3 loop spans 14 amino acids. Germline lookup yields CDR1 SGHVS and CDR2 FQNEAQ. The chain's CDR3 is CASSTGSGANVLTF. In DNA, the CDR3 is TGTGCCAGCAGTACAGGGAGTGGGGCCAACGTCCTGACTTTC. The whole variable domain, remainder taken from reference TRBV7-8 and TRBJ2-6, is GAGVSQSPRYKVAKRGQDVALRCDPISGHVSLFWYQQALGQGPEFLTYFQNEAQLDKSGLPSDRFFAERPEGSVSTLKIQRTQQEDSAVYLCASSTGSGANVLTFGAGSRLTVL.

The rearrangement joins TRBV7-9 to TRBJ2-7, with 9 bases identical to TRBD2. The CDR3 runs to 15 residues. The germline gives CDR1 SEHNR, CDR2 FQNEAQ (reference sequence). V trimming: 1 base; J trimming: 5 bases; junction bases outside the gene matches: 6. The CDR3 DNA sequence: TGTGCCAGCAGCTTAGTTTCGCTAGCGGGACACGAGCAGTACTTC. It specifies CASSLVSLAGHEQYF.

This clone was seen only once. The chain uses TRBV11-3 and TRBJ2-7; TRBD2 is a possible D gene (5 bases). Per germline, CDR1 SGHNT and CDR2 YENEEA. Trimming shortened V by 0 bases and J by 6 bases, and 15 bases separated the two germline ends. This CDR3 has 15 residues. CDR3 sequence: CASSLDSGYTGEQYF. The CDR3, as DNA: TGTGCCAGCAGCTTAGACAGCGGTTATACGGGCGAGCAGTACTTC.

The rearrangement links TRBV7-9 to TRBJ2-3, with D unclear. V lost 8 bases to trimming and J lost 5 bases, with 5 bases between them. Per germline, CDR1 SEHNR and CDR2 FQNEAQ (reference sequence). The CDR3 spans 10 residues. DNA of the CDR3: TGTGCCAGCTGGGGAGATACGCAGTATTTT. It yields the protein CASWGDTQYF.

V usage is TRBV30 and J usage is TRBJ2-7; 7 nucleotides match TRBD2. The germline gives CDR1 GTSNPN, CDR2 SVGIG (reference sequence). Trimming cost V 3 bases and J 4 bases; bases outside gene matches: 12. The CDR3 runs to 15 residues. The CDR3 loop is CAWSALPGLLYEQYF. The CDR3 DNA reads as TGTGCCTGGAGCGCTCTTCCGGGACTACTTTACGAGCAGTACTTC.

The table lists this clone with a few counts. The CDR3 region is CASSPPDGPEAFF. The CDR3 DNA reads TGTGCCAGCAGCCCTCCCGATGGACCTGAAGCTTTCTTT. The V and J genes are TRBV7-6 and TRBJ1-1; D gene unclear. The V gene's germline CDR1 is SGHVS and CDR2 FNYEAQ. The V and J ends lost 5 bases and 6 bases respectively, with 13 bases between them. This CDR3 has 13 residues.

This clone was detected only a few times. One junction end does not reproduce the germline sequence, and a read error may be involved. This sequence joins TRBV5-1 and TRBJ2-7; either TRBD1 or TRBD2 may supply D (6 bases each). The CDR3 runs to 14 residues. Germline V gene data show CDR1 as SGHRS and CDR2 as YFSETQ. The DNA for the CDR3 is TGTGCCAGCGCGGAGGGACACTACCGCGGCGAGCAGTACTTC. As protein: CASAEGHYRGEQYF.

The rearrangement uses TRBV15 and TRBJ2-6; D may be TRBD1 (5 bases). The length of the CDR3 is 13 residues. V dropped 9 bases and J dropped 0 bases, with 6 bases sitting between them. CDR1 is LNHNV, CDR2 YYDKDF, per germline (reference sequence). CDR3 in amino acids: CATGPSGANVLTF. The CDR3, as DNA: TGTGCCACGGGGCCCTCTGGGGCCAACGTCCTGACTTTC.